This is a list of T cell receptor beta chains from one sample in a study of CD8 T cells in ankylosing spondylitis. TCRdb passed the 5' RACE reads through MiXCR, listing each CDR3 protein once. The sample contains fewer than 500,000 distinct CDR3 sequences, more than 20% of which appear only once. Sample: blood, either unsorted or a sorted T cell fraction (not recorded which). Receptors originate from a male donor with ankylosing spondylitis. The CDR3 runs from the conserved cysteine through the conserved F or W. A D gene is named only where the DNA matches it firmly. Size tells how often a clone was seen (once, few, many) or the class of an expanded clone, and some rows leave it out.

d_call	v_call	j_call	clone_size	cdr3_nt	cdr3_aa
-	TRBV21-1	TRBJ2-2	few	TGTGCCAGCAGCAAAGTACTACAGCTCAACACCGGGGAGCTGTTTTTT	CASSKVLQLNTGELFF
-	TRBV5-1	TRBJ2-7	few	TGCGCCAGCAGCTTGTGGACAAACTACGAGCAGTACTTC	CASSLWTNYEQYF
TRBD2	TRBV5-1	TRBJ2-1	few	TGCGCCAGCAGCACGACTAGCGCAAAGCAGTTCTTC	CASSTTSAKQFF
TRBD2	TRBV5-1	TRBJ2-3	few	TGCGCCAGCAGCTCGCAGACTAGCGGGAGGAGAGATACGCAGTATTTT	CASSSQTSGRRDTQYF
TRBD1	TRBV12-5	TRBJ2-2	-	TGTGCTAGTGGTTTATACAGGGGCGTCCCCCCCACCGGGGAGCTGTTTTTT	CASGLYRGVPPTGELFF
-	TRBV3-1	TRBJ2-1	few	TGTGCCAGCAGAGGACCCTCCTGGAGTGAGCAGTTCTTC	CASRGPSWSEQFF
-	TRBV2	TRBJ2-1	-	TGTGCCAGCAGTTCCCGGTGGGTGTACAATGAGCAGTTCTTC	CASSSRWVYNEQFF
-	TRBV5-5	TRBJ1-5	-	TGTGCCAGCAGCTCGGCGGGGGAGGGAGGTCAGCCCCAGCATTTT	CASSSAGEGGQPQHF
-	TRBV21-1	TRBJ2-7	few	TGTGCCAGCAGCAAAACCCCTTTAGCGGGAGGACCCTTCACCGGTTACGAGCAGTACTTC	CASSKTPLAGGPFTGYEQYF
-	TRBV4-3	TRBJ1-5	-	TGCGCCAGCAGCCAGCACGGACCGGGACATCAGAGCAATCAGCCCCAGCATTTT	CASSQHGPGHQSNQPQHF
-	TRBV20-1	TRBJ2-3	few	TGCAGTGCTAGAGATCGGAGGGACCCCCCCACAGATACGCAGTATTTT	CSARDRRDPPTDTQYF
TRBD1	TRBV5-1	TRBJ1-1	-	TGCGCCAGCAGCCCGGGACAGGCTTACACTGAAGCTTTCTTT	CASSPGQAYTEAFF
-	TRBV2	TRBJ1-4	-	TGTGCCAGCAGTACCTTTCCGGGTGAAAAACTGTTTTTT	CASSTFPGEKLFF
-	TRBV12-3/TRBV12-4	TRBJ1-6	-	TGTGCCAGCACCCAGTCTAATTCACCCCTCCACTTT	CASTQSNSPLHF